Shown below are 18 T cell receptor beta chains from a single sample sequenced in a study of control samples from healthy donors and cancer patients. The protocol was immunoSEQ multiplex PCR, while the TCRdb copy is restricted to in-frame clones and leaves out a portion. The sample comprises roughly 130,000 clones, approximately 94% of which are singletons, and over 1.5% rests with the top ten. Sequencing was performed on PBMCs. Receptor source: a man aged 50-60 years with head and neck cancer.

The gene calls are TRBV5-4 and TRBJ1-1; D possibly corresponds to TRBD1 (5 bases). The V gene lost 1 base and the J gene lost 4 bases, with 14 bases spanning the gap. The germline CDR1 and CDR2 sequences are SGHNT and YYREEE (reference sequence). The CDR3 is made up of 15 amino acids. CDR3 coding DNA: TGTGCCAGCAGCTTGCGGGGCGTCCTGACCACTGAAGCTTTCTTT. Translated: CASSLRGVLTTEAFF.

The gene calls are TRBV27 and TRBJ1-1; D remains ambiguous. Germline CDR1 MNHEY, CDR2 SMNVEV (reference sequence). The CDR3 runs 12 residues. Trimming shortened V by 9 bases and J by 5 bases, and 13 bases separated the two germline ends. The CDR3 reads CARGGSRTEAFF. The CDR3, as DNA: TGTGCCAGGGGAGGGAGTCGAACTGAAGCTTTCTTT.

CDR3 bases: TGTGCTAGTGGTTCAAATACAGTGGCAGATACGCAGTATTTT. This encodes CASGSNTVADTQYF. The chain recombines TRBV12-5 with TRBJ2-3, with D unclear. The V gene lost 4 bases and the J gene lost 4 bases, with 12 bases spanning the gap. The V gene's germline CDR1 is LGHNT and CDR2 FRNRAP. The CDR3 contains 14 residues. The full variable domain, in which reference TRBV12-5 and TRBJ2-3 provide the parts outside the CDR3, is DARVTQTPRHKVTEMGQEVTMRCQPILGHNTVFWYRQTMMQGLELLAYFRNRAPLDDSGMPKDRFSAEMPDATLATLKIQPSEPRDSAVYFCASGSNTVADTQYFGPGTRLTVL.

The chain links TRBV5-5 to TRBJ1-2; TRBD1 aligns across 8 bases. In germline, CDR1 is SGHKS, CDR2 YYEKEE (reference sequence). This CDR3 is 15 amino acids long. J gave up 2 bases and V 4 bases, and 7 bases lay outside the gene matches. CDR3 sequence (DNA): TGTGCCAGCAGCAAGGGACAGGCTTGGAACTATGGCTACACCTTC. Translating it yields CASSKGQAWNYGYTF.

The chain links TRBV30 to TRBJ1-6, with TRBD1 matching 8 bases. This CDR3 has 13 residues. The germline gives CDR1 GTSNPN, CDR2 SVGIG (reference sequence). Trimming at V came to 5 bases and at J to 7 bases, leaving 4 bases not matched to a gene. The CDR3 protein is CAWQGARNSPLHF. CDR3 nucleotides: TGTGCCTGGCAGGGGGCGCGCAATTCACCCCTCCACTTT.

The J gene is TRBJ2-3, the V gene TRBV2; no definite D call. The V end lost 6 bases, the J end lost 2 bases, and 6 bases lay between the germline ends. This CDR3 contains 12 residues. Germline CDR1 is SNHLY and CDR2 is FYNNEI. CDR3 in DNA: TGTGCCAGCAGGGTAATCACAGATACGCAGTATTTT. It codes for CASRVITDTQYF.

The chain combines TRBV7-6 with TRBJ2-2; 7 bases fit TRBD1. The V and J ends lost 2 bases and 4 bases, in that order; junction bases with no gene match: 7. CDR1 is SGHVS and CDR2 is FNYEAQ in the germline V gene. This CDR3 has 16 amino acids. This CDR3 is CASSLKHRTGTGELFF. CDR3 bases: TGTGCCAGCAGCTTAAAACACCGGACAGGCACCGGGGAGCTGTTTTTT.

This clone was seen only once. This rearrangement joins TRBV11-2 to TRBJ2-7; 10 bases are shared with TRBD2. The ends lost 5 bases at V and 5 bases at J; junction bases unmatched: 6. The CDR3 spans 14 residues. The germline V gene has CDR1 SGHAT and CDR2 FQNNGV. Here the CDR3 DNA reads TGTGCCAGCAGCAGCGGGGGGGCCAATCACGAGCAGTACTTC. This encodes CASSSGGANHEQYF.

The gene calls are TRBV3-1 (or the pseudogene TRBV3-2) and TRBJ2-3, with D hard to call. From germline, CDR1 is LGHDT and CDR2 YNNKEL (reference sequence). The CDR3 is made up of 12 amino acids. Trimming left V 4 bases short and J 2 bases short, with 4 bases between. CDR3 sequence: CASSPHTDTQYF. CDR3 DNA sequence: TGTGCCAGCAGCCCCCACACAGATACGCAGTATTTT.

V gene TRBV7-9 combines with J gene TRBJ2-1, with D possibly being TRBD2 (5 bases). Trimming took 5 bases from V and 6 from J, leaving 14 bases between them. The germline V gene has CDR1 SEHNR and CDR2 FQNEAQ (reference sequence). CDR3 length: 14 amino acids. In nucleotides, the CDR3 is TGTGCCAGCAGCGGCGGGTTTCGAACCAATGAGCAGTTCTTC. Translated: CASSGGFRTNEQFF.

On this clone: Other DNA sequences within the sample encode an identical CDR3. J is TRBJ1-6 and V is TRBV5-1; D is perhaps TRBD1 (6 bases). The CDR3 runs 16 residues. Per germline, CDR1 SGHRS and CDR2 YFSETQ. V was trimmed by 0 bases and J by 8 bases, leaving 15 bases between them. CDR3 nucleotide sequence: TGCGCCAGCAGCTTGGTGGGGGGGCGGGGGGATTCACCCCTCCACTTT. Encoded protein: CASSLVGGRGDSPLHF.

The chain has TRBV5-4 and TRBJ2-7; no reliable D call. The CDR3 covers 15 residues. Trimming cost V 1 base and J 0 bases, with 11 bases left between them. Looked up from germline, CDR1 is SGHNT and CDR2 is YYREEE (reference sequence). The CDR3 coding sequence is TGTGCCAGCAGCTTGTGGGCCCAGAGCTCCTACGAGCAGTACTTC. Translated: CASSLWAQSSYEQYF. Filled out from reference TRBV5-4 and TRBJ2-7, the complete variable domain reads ETGVTQSPTHLIKTRGQQVTLRCSSQSGHNTVSWYQQALGQGPQFIFQYYREEENGRGNFPPRFSGLQFPNYSSELNVNALELDDSALYLCASSLWAQSSYEQYFGPGTRLTVT.

This sequence joins TRBV27 and TRBJ2-5, with TRBD2 identical over 10 bases. CDR3 size: 16 residues. V gave up 2 bases and J gave up 3 bases; unmatched junction bases: 6. The germline V gene encodes CDR1 MNHEY and CDR2 SMNVEV (reference sequence). The CDR3 bases are TGTGCCAGCAGTTTAAACAGCGGGGGGGTAGAAGAGACCCAGTACTTC. Protein: CASSLNSGGVEETQYF.

The chain links TRBV12-5 to TRBJ1-1; 7 positions agree with TRBD1. CDR1 LGHNT and CDR2 FRNRAP come from the germline V gene. This CDR3 region has 16 residues. The V gene end was trimmed by 0 bases and the J gene end by 10 bases; junction bases not matched to a gene: 14. The CDR3 DNA reads as TGTGCTAGTGGTTTGGTAAACGGACAGGTAAATCCGTCAGCTTTCTTT. Translated: CASGLVNGQVNPSAFF.

This chain links TRBV4-2 with TRBJ1-2; the D is unclear. CDR3 length equals 15 residues. The germline gives CDR1 LGHNA, CDR2 YNFKEQ. Trimming took 0 bases from V and 7 from J, leaving 15 bases between them. The CDR3 spells CASSQESSSRGGYTF. CDR3 DNA: TGTGCCAGCAGCCAAGAGAGTTCGAGTAGAGGTGGCTACACCTTC.

The chain is built from TRBV27 and TRBJ1-5; 9 nucleotides line up with TRBD1. The CDR3 has 14 residues. V lost 2 bases and J lost 4; bases outside the gene matches: 0. Germline CDR1 reads MNHEY; CDR2 reads SMNVEV (reference sequence). The CDR3 region has the DNA TGTGCCAGCAGTTTAGGACAGGGGAATCAGCCCCAGCATTTT. It specifies CASSLGQGNQPQHF.

V and J are TRBV2 and TRBJ1-4, with TRBD1 identical over 10 bases. Trimming cost V 9 bases and J 8 bases; bases outside gene matches: 6. CDR3 length: 13 amino acids. Germline V gene sequence: CDR1 SNHLY, CDR2 FYNNEI. The CDR3 bases are TGTGCCAGGAGGGACAGGGGTAGGGAAAAACTGTTTTTT. The encoded protein is CARRDRGREKLFF.

V usage is TRBV28 and J usage is TRBJ1-1; tentatively, D is TRBD1 (5 bases). CDR1 MDHEN and CDR2 SYDVKM come from the germline V gene. Deletions cut 8 bases from V and 7 bases from J, with 14 bases between. This CDR3 has 12 residues. The CDR3 coding sequence is TGTGCCAGCCTCAGGTGGGGGGGTGAAGCTTTCTTT. It is translated as CASLRWGGEAFF.